This passage covers 2 T cell receptor beta chains from one sample sequenced in a study of blood T cell repertoires in COVID-19 (dated by TCRdb to about 2020). The library was made by the immunoSEQ multiplex PCR assay. In TCRdb, the immuneACCESS table is reduced to in-frame sequences with V and J assigned. These tables do not hold every clone; where another copy was compared, an unresolved V gene accounts for under half, and the others remain unexplained. For this sample the table gives 200,000 to 300,000 clones, of which about 90% were detected only once. The ten largest clones take up 6.2% of the sample. The specimen was peripheral blood. Receptors were obtained from a man between 60 and 75 years old with acute or convalescent COVID-19.

V is TRBV10-3 and J is TRBJ2-5; the match to TRBD1 covers 10 bases. The germline gives CDR1 ENHRY, CDR2 SYGVKD. The CDR3 loop spans 15 amino acids. Germline trimming cut 0 bases from V and 4 bases from J; bases unmatched to any gene: 2. This CDR3 is CAISESGQGRETQYF. In DNA, the CDR3 is TGTGCCATCAGTGAGTCGGGACAGGGGCGAGAGACCCAGTACTTC.

The chain has TRBV9 and TRBJ2-5; 11 bases fit TRBD2. Germline assignment: CDR1 SGDLS and CDR2 YYNGEE. CDR3 length: 16 amino acids. Trimming at V came to 3 bases and at J to 4 bases, leaving 8 bases not matched to a gene. The CDR3 region is CASSDTSGRMPETQYF. CDR3 sequence (DNA): TGTGCCAGCAGCGACACTAGCGGGAGAATGCCAGAGACCCAGTACTTC.